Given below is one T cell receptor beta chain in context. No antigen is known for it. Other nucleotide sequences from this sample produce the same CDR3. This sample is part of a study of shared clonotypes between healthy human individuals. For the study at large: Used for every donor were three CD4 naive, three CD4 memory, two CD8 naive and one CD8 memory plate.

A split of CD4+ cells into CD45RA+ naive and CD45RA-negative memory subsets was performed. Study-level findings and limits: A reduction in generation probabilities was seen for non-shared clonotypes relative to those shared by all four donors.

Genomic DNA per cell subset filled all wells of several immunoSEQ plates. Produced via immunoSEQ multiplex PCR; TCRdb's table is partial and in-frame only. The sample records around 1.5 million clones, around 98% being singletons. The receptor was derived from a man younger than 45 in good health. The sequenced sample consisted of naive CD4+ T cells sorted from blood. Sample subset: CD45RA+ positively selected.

The CDR3 region is CASSSTSGETQYF. The CDR3 DNA reads as TGTGCCAGCAGCTCTACTAGCGGAGAGACCCAGTACTTC. The V call is TRBV7-2, the J call TRBJ2-5, with TRBD2 identical over 8 bases. Trimming cost V 4 bases and J 4 bases; bases outside gene matches: 2. Germline V gene lookup returns CDR1 SGHTA and CDR2 FQGNSA. There are 13 residues in the CDR3.